The 23 T cell receptor beta chains below were found in one sample sequenced in a study of T cells after yellow fever vaccination. TCRdb re-derived calls from the 5' RACE reads in MiXCR, one entry per CDR3 protein. The sample includes under 600,000 distinct CDR3 sequences, approximately 12% of them seen just once. The specimen comprised PBMCs, sampled on the day of the yellow fever booster vaccination. The receptors shown here come from a man under 40 who received the YFV17D yellow fever vaccine.

This clonotype turned up a few times. The V and J genes are TRBV19 and TRBJ2-4; no firm D call. The germline V gene has CDR1 LNHDA and CDR2 SQIVND (reference sequence). This CDR3 has 15 amino acids. Trimming removed 4 bases from V and 5 bases from J, with 15 bases in between. CDR3 in amino acids: CASSTYSAPQNIQYF. CDR3 nucleotide sequence: TGTGCCAGTAGTACCTATTCGGCACCTCAAAACATTCAGTACTTC.

The chain is built from TRBV18 and TRBJ2-7, with D possibly matching TRBD2 (6 bases). Germline V gene sequence: CDR1 KGHSH, CDR2 LQKENI. CDR3 length: 12 residues. The ends were cut back, 3 bases at V and 9 bases at J, with 12 bases in the middle. The DNA for the CDR3 is TGTGCCAGCTCACCCGCGGGGAATGCGCAGTACTTC. It specifies CASSPAGNAQYF.

This chain connects TRBV5-1 to TRBJ2-2, with 9 bases lining up with TRBD1. The CDR3 sequence is 16 residues long. The germline gives CDR1 SGHRS, CDR2 YFSETQ. Trimming at V came to 0 bases and at J to 6 bases, leaving 6 bases not matched to a gene. CDR3 loop: CASSLAWDRVSGELFF. The CDR3 DNA reads as TGCGCCAGCAGCTTGGCCTGGGACAGGGTTTCCGGGGAGCTGTTTTTT.

The V call is TRBV7-2, the J call TRBJ2-5, with 7 bases aligning to TRBD2. The germline V gene has CDR1 SGHTA and CDR2 FQGNSA. V gave up 2 bases and J gave up 2 bases; unmatched junction bases: 8. This CDR3 spans 16 amino acids. The CDR3 protein is CASSLRTGLLQETQYF. DNA of the CDR3: TGTGCCAGCAGCTTACGTACGGGACTACTGCAAGAGACCCAGTACTTC. Filled out from reference TRBV7-2 and TRBJ2-5, the complete variable domain reads GAGVSQSPSNKVTEKGKDVELRCDPISGHTALYWYRQSLGQGLEFLIYFQGNSAPDKSGLPSDRFSAERTGGSVSTLTIQRTQQEDSAVYLCASSLRTGLLQETQYFGPGTRLLVL.

This clonotype was counted between two and nine times. The V call is TRBV6-5, the J call TRBJ2-3, with 8 bases matching TRBD2. The ends lost 2 bases at V and 6 bases at J; junction bases unmatched: 4. This CDR3 spans 14 amino acids. Germline-derived CDR1 and CDR2 are MNHEY and SVGAGI. This chain's CDR3 is CASSYVGGRDTQYF. In DNA, the CDR3 is TGTGCCAGCAGTTACGTTGGCGGGAGGGATACGCAGTATTTT.

This clonotype showed up just a few times. The chain joins TRBV19 to TRBJ1-6; maybe TRBD1 (6 bases). V was clipped by 5 bases and J by 6 bases, with 11 bases between them. The CDR3 has 14 amino acids. Germline lookup yields CDR1 LNHDA and CDR2 SQIVND (reference sequence). CDR3 nucleotides: TGTGCCAGTAGTGTTCGGACAGCTAATTCACCCCTCCACTTT. Translated, it gives CASSVRTANSPLHF.

The V call is TRBV7-9, the J call TRBJ2-1; D is perhaps TRBD1 (5 bases). CDR1 is SEHNR, CDR2 FQNEAQ, per germline (reference sequence). Trimming took 1 base from V and 4 from J, leaving 11 bases between them. This CDR3 has 15 amino acids. CDR3 DNA sequence: TGTGCCAGCAGCTTAGTATACGACAGATACAATGAGCAGTTCTTC. It translates to CASSLVYDRYNEQFF.

This clonotype appeared many times. This chain links TRBV6-2 or TRBV6-3 with TRBJ2-1, with 8 nucleotides matching TRBD2. The CDR3 spans 15 residues. Germline trimming cut 6 bases from V and 3 bases from J; bases unmatched to any gene: 7. The germline gives CDR1 MNHEY, CDR2 SVGEGT. The CDR3 region is CASSPDSGIYNEQFF. The CDR3 nucleotides are TGTGCCAGCAGCCCAGATAGCGGGATCTACAATGAGCAGTTCTTC.

This clonotype showed up just a few times. The gene calls are TRBV10-2 and TRBJ2-1; D not resolved. Germline V lookup: CDR1 WSHSY, CDR2 SAAADI. Trimming stripped 2 bases from V and 2 bases from J, with 7 bases between. CDR3 length: 14 amino acids. CDR3 nucleotide sequence: TGCGCCAGCAGTGAGACTCCCGCCTACAATGAGCAGTTCTTC. Its translation: CASSETPAYNEQFF.

This clonotype was seen ten or more times. V and J are TRBV7-2 and TRBJ2-1; either TRBD1 or TRBD2 may supply D (5 bases each). V lost 3 bases to trimming and J lost 8 bases, with 11 bases between them. Per germline, CDR1 SGHTA and CDR2 FQGNSA. The CDR3 extends over 13 amino acids. This chain's CDR3 is CASSFRGRDEQFF. Here the CDR3 DNA reads TGTGCCAGCAGCTTCCGGGGCAGGGATGAGCAGTTCTTC.

The chain employs TRBV19 and TRBJ1-1, with 9 bases identical to TRBD1. Looked up from germline, CDR1 is LNHDA and CDR2 is SQIVND (reference sequence). CDR3 length: 15 residues. The V gene end was trimmed by 1 base and the J gene end by 4 bases; junction bases not matched to a gene: 4. CDR3 coding DNA: TGTGCCAGTAGTATAGTGGGGACAGGGACCACTGAAGCTTTCTTT. Translated: CASSIVGTGTTEAFF.

This clonotype has just a few counts. The chain combines TRBV7-2 with TRBJ2-3; the D gene is possibly TRBD1 (5 bases). This CDR3 spans 14 amino acids. The germline V and J ends were trimmed by 4 bases and 5 bases, with 13 bases remaining between them. Germline V CDR1 and CDR2: SGHTA, FQGNSA. The CDR3 DNA reads as TGTGCCAGCAGCTCGCCACAGGTGGGAGATACGCAGTATTTT. This sequence encodes CASSSPQVGDTQYF.

This sequence joins TRBV6-5 and TRBJ2-3; TRBD2 agrees at 14 bases. Germline V gives CDR1 MNHEY, CDR2 SVGAGI. The CDR3 totals 16 residues. Trimming took 5 bases from V and 5 from J; bases not matched to a gene: 6. DNA for the CDR3: TGTGCCAGCAGTAACAGACTAGCGGGAGGGGTAGATACGCAGTATTTT. Its translation: CASSNRLAGGVDTQYF.

This chain uses TRBV7-3 with TRBJ2-3; the D is unclear. Germline CDR1 SGHTA, CDR2 FQGTGA. The ends were cut back, 4 bases at V and 4 bases at J, with 9 bases in the middle. CDR3 size: 13 residues. CDR3: CASSSQNPDTQYF. As DNA, the CDR3 is TGTGCCAGCAGCTCCCAGAACCCAGATACGCAGTATTTT.

CDR3 in amino acids: CASSLRVVAGISYNEQFF. As DNA, the CDR3 is TGTGCCAGCAGTCTCCGGGTTGTAGCGGGCATAAGTTACAATGAGCAGTTCTTC. The chain recombines TRBV27 with TRBJ2-1; 7 bases align to TRBD2. Looked up from germline, CDR1 is MNHEY and CDR2 is SMNVEV (reference sequence). This CDR3 contains 18 residues. V was pared by 5 bases and J by 4 bases, with 17 bases of the junction left unmatched.

This clonotype occurred a few times. The chain employs TRBV6-5 and TRBJ1-2, with a weak D call TRBD1 (5 bases). This CDR3 contains 14 residues. Trimming left V 2 bases short and J 8 bases short, with 15 bases between. Germline V gene lookup returns CDR1 MNHEY and CDR2 SVGAGI. Written as DNA, the CDR3 is TGTGCCAGCAGTTACGATCGCAGGGCTGGAGGCTACACCTTC. Protein product: CASSYDRRAGGYTF.

Comments on this clonotype: This may arise from a read error, as a much more abundant clone is one base away. The chain recombines TRBV27 with TRBJ2-3; TRBD2 agrees at 11 bases. Germline V gene sequence: CDR1 MNHEY, CDR2 SMNVEV (reference sequence). The CDR3 is 14 amino acids. V was pared by 8 bases and J by 5 bases, with 6 bases of the junction left unmatched. The CDR3 spells CASRALAGVDTQYF. CDR3 bases: TGTGCCAGCCGGGCACTAGCGGGAGTAGATACGCAGTATTTT.

Regarding this clonotype: Relative to the germline gene, one junction end is altered; a read error may explain this. The genes are TRBV20-1 and TRBJ2-3, with 10 nucleotides matching TRBD2. Per the germline V gene, CDR1 is DFQATT and CDR2 is SNEGSKA (reference sequence). CDR3 length equals 16 residues. The CDR3 DNA reads TGCTGTGCTAGGGTAGCGGGAGGCCCCGCCGGGGATACGCAGTATTTT. Its protein is CCARVAGGPAGDTQYF.

The rearrangement links TRBV7-9 to TRBJ2-1; 9 bases map to TRBD2. J lost 3 bases, V lost 5 bases, and 8 bases had no gene match. Per germline, CDR1 SEHNR and CDR2 FQNEAQ (reference sequence). The CDR3 extends over 16 amino acids. This chain's CDR3 is CASSALGREGYNEQFF. The CDR3, as DNA: TGTGCCAGCAGCGCCCTGGGGCGGGAGGGCTACAATGAGCAGTTCTTC.

There are many counts of this clonotype. V and J are TRBV5-1 and TRBJ2-2, with D maybe TRBD1 (6 bases). The CDR3 has 13 residues. Germline V lookup: CDR1 SGHRS, CDR2 YFSETQ. V lost 4 bases and J 5 bases, leaving 9 bases between the germline ends. CDR3 protein: CASSPGQTGELFF. The CDR3 bases are TGCGCCAGCAGCCCCGGACAGACCGGGGAGCTGTTTTTT.

This clonotype has ten or more counts. The rearrangement links TRBV12-3 or TRBV12-4 to TRBJ2-5; D is uncertain. This CDR3 has 11 amino acids. Trimming shortened V by 7 bases and J by 5 bases, and 8 bases separated the two germline ends. Here the CDR3 reads CASTLGETQYF. CDR3 sequence (DNA): TGTGCCAGCACCCTCGGGGAGACCCAGTACTTC.

In this sample, this clonotype turned up a few times. J is TRBJ2-7 and V is TRBV20-1; 11 bases match TRBD2. The CDR3 has 14 residues. The V gene's germline CDR1 is DFQATT and CDR2 SNEGSKA (reference sequence). V shed 4 bases, J shed 6 bases, and the junction held 8 bases outside the gene matches. The CDR3 region is CSATRGTSGSEQYF. CDR3 DNA: TGCAGTGCTACCCGGGGGACTAGCGGTTCCGAGCAGTACTTC.

This clonotype has only a few counts. The chain recombines TRBV4-3 with TRBJ2-1; possible D gene TRBD2, 5 bases. Germline V gives CDR1 LGHNA, CDR2 YSLEER. V lost 0 bases and J 3 bases, leaving 9 bases between the germline ends. This CDR3 is built from 15 residues. CDR3 residues: CASSQDWESYNEQFF. The CDR3, as DNA: TGCGCCAGCAGCCAAGATTGGGAGAGCTACAATGAGCAGTTCTTC.